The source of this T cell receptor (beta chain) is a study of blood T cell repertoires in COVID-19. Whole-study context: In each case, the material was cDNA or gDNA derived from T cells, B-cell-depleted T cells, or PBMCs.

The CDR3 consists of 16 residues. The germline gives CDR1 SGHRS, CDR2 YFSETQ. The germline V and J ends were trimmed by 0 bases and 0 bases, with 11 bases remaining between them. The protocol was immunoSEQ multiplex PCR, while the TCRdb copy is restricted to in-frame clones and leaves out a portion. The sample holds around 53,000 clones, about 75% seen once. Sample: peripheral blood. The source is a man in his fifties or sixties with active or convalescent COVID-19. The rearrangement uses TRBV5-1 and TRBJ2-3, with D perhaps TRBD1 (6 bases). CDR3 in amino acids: CASSLGGGQSTDTQYF. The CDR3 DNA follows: TGCGCCAGCAGCTTGGGTGGGGGCCAAAGCACAGATACGCAGTATTTT.